This T cell receptor beta chain is from a study of cytomegalovirus exposure and HLA in healthy donors. Notes on this clone: Its matching antigen is unknown.

Points from the study as a whole: Cytomegalovirus status was reportedly diagnosed by the classifier with high specificity and sensitivity.

Libraries were prepared by immunoSEQ multiplex PCR; TCRdb keeps only in-frame clonotypes and omits some of them. This sample has 100,000 to 150,000 clones, with roughly 86% found just once. Trimming took 1 base from V and 6 from J, leaving 13 bases between them. Per the germline V gene, CDR1 is SGHNT and CDR2 is YYREEE (reference sequence). The CDR3 has 15 residues. This receptor was identified in a man aged 25-45 years in good health and CMV-seronegative. The sample was PBMCs. The chain uses TRBV5-4 and TRBJ1-4, with TRBD1 as a possible D gene (6 bases). The CDR3 nucleotides are TGTGCCAGCAGCTTGTTGGGCTCAGGGGATGAAAAACTGTTTTTT. It encodes CASSLLGSGDEKLFF.